This T cell receptor (beta chain) was found in a study of T cells in Graves' hyperthyroidism and ophthalmopathy. This clonotype was counted a few times. Trimming removed 5 bases from V and 4 bases from J; junction bases left unmatched: 13. The V gene's germline CDR1 is DFQATT and CDR2 SNEGSKA (reference sequence). The CDR3 contains 15 residues. TCR beta CDR3 region amplification was performed from RNA transcripts. First-round RT-PCR of the TCR CDR3 relied on the HTBI primer set. A single record per CDR3 protein comes from TCRdb applying MiXCR to the multiplex PCR reads. The sample contains some 560,000 distinct CDR3 sequences, 14% of which appear only once.

The sample was blood. The TCR sequence derives from a woman aged 40 to 50 with Graves' hyperthyroidism. The chain carries TRBV20-1 and TRBJ2-7, with 8 bases fitting TRBD2. In DNA, the CDR3 is TGCAGTGCTTCCGAGCACAGCGGGAGATCGTACGAGCAGTACTTC. Its translation: CSASEHSGRSYEQYF.